This TCR beta chain was captured by sequencing in a study of cytomegalovirus exposure and HLA in healthy donors. As for the study in general: Of all 400 or so donors who were genotyped, roughly 81% belonged to the Caucasian-associated ancestry cluster. Overall study findings and caveats: TCR beta chain V- and J-gene trimming was linked, in a later analysis, to a missense variant in DCLRE1C. Researchers catalogued some 160 TCR beta chains as cytomegalovirus-associated.

Concerning this clone itself: Its antigen remains unknown.

CDR1 is SGDLS, CDR2 YYNGEE, per germline. This CDR3 contains 14 residues. Trimming took off 0 bases at V and 5 bases at J, with 12 bases between the two ends. It was with 60 Vbeta and 13 Jbeta primers that the PCR ran. The table came from immunoSEQ multiplex PCR; TCRdb's copy has only in-frame clones and leaves some out. This sample has about 190,000 clones, with around 81% found just once. This receptor was taken from a man between 18 and 35 years old in good health and CMV-seronegative. The chain joins TRBV9 to TRBJ2-7, with D perhaps matching TRBD1 (6 bases). What was sequenced was PBMCs. The CDR3 is CASSVGGTGHEQYF. The DNA for the CDR3 is TGTGCCAGCAGCGTAGGAGGAACAGGGCACGAGCAGTACTTC.